The next 18 T cell receptor beta chains were all read from a single sample in a study of OX40 agonist ivuxolimab in advanced cancers. The data were produced by immunoSEQ multiplex PCR, yet TCRdb's version contains in-frame clones alone and is incomplete. Of tens of thousands of clones detected, 70% to 90% appear once; the ten largest clones hold around 4.7%. The sample was CD4+ or CD8+ T cells sorted from blood, taken in a trial of the OX40 agonist ivuxolimab. The receptors shown here come from an adult with an advanced solid tumor such as melanoma, head and neck, liver or kidney cancer.

This chain joins TRBV6-6 and TRBJ2-5; D may be TRBD1 (6 bases). The V gene lost 0 bases and the J gene lost 3 bases, with 8 bases spanning the gap. This CDR3 has 14 residues. Per germline, CDR1 MNHNY and CDR2 SVGAGI (reference sequence). This CDR3 reads CASSYSGQKETQYF. The CDR3 DNA reads TGTGCCAGCAGTTACTCGGGACAAAAAGAGACCCAGTACTTC.

The CDR3 reads CASSLRTSQTGELFF. Written as DNA, the CDR3 is TGTGCCAGCAGTTTGAGGACTAGCCAAACCGGGGAGCTGTTTTTT. This chain uses TRBV28 with TRBJ2-2, with TRBD2 matching 8 bases. V trimming: 3 bases; J trimming: 5 bases; junction bases outside the gene matches: 5. The V gene's germline CDR1 is MDHEN and CDR2 SYDVKM. This CDR3 comprises 15 residues. The entire variable domain, with the rest obtained from reference TRBV28 and TRBJ2-2, is as follows: DVKVTQSSRYLVKRTGEKVFLECVQDMDHENMFWYRQDPGLGLRLIYFSYDVKMKEKGDIPEGYSVSREKKERFSLILESASTNQTSMYLCASSLRTSQTGELFFGEGSRLTVL.

V is TRBV2 and J is TRBJ2-2; D might be TRBD1 (6 bases). V lost 5 bases to trimming and J lost 1 base, with 11 bases between them. This CDR3 has 15 residues. Germline loops: CDR1 SNHLY, CDR2 FYNNEI. CDR3 residues: CASSPDSRNTGELFF. DNA of the CDR3: TGTGCCAGCAGTCCGGACAGTAGGAACACCGGGGAGCTGTTTTTT.

The gene calls are TRBV30 and TRBJ2-5, with 7 bases fitting TRBD2. Trimming cost V 1 base and J 7 bases; bases outside gene matches: 15. Germline lookup yields CDR1 GTSNPN and CDR2 SVGIG (reference sequence). This CDR3 comprises 16 residues. The CDR3 reads CAWSAGFSAGGGTQYF. The CDR3 coding sequence is TGTGCCTGGAGTGCGGGCTTCTCGGCGGGCGGGGGGACCCAGTACTTC. The variable domain in full, with the rest retrieved from reference TRBV30 and TRBJ2-5, is SQTIHQWPATLVQPVGSPLSLECTVEGTSNPNLYWYRQAAGRGLQLLFYSVGIGQISSEVPQNLSASRPQDRQFILSSKKLLLSDSGFYLCAWSAGFSAGGGTQYFGPGTRLLVL.

This rearrangement joins TRBV7-3 to TRBJ2-3; D may be TRBD1 or TRBD2 (5 bases each). The V gene's germline CDR1 is SGHTA and CDR2 FQGTGA. Deletions cut 5 bases from V and 0 bases from J, with 15 bases between. The CDR3 length is 16 residues. As DNA, the CDR3 is TGTGCCAGCAGCCTAAGAGGGGCCCCTAGCACAGATACGCAGTATTTT. Translated, it gives CASSLRGAPSTDTQYF.

V is TRBV9 and J is TRBJ1-5; TRBD1 might be the D (6 bases). The V gene lost 3 bases and the J gene lost 4 bases, with 11 bases spanning the gap. The CDR3 extends over 14 amino acids. Germline V gives CDR1 SGDLS, CDR2 YYNGEE. The CDR3 nucleotides read TGTGCCAGCAGCGCCGGGACAAATAATCAGCCCCAGCATTTT. Its protein is CASSAGTNNQPQHF.

V usage is TRBV10-3 and J usage is TRBJ2-7, with TRBD2 matching 11 bases. The ends lost 0 bases at V and 4 bases at J; junction bases unmatched: 8. CDR1 is ENHRY and CDR2 is SYGVKD in the germline V gene. The CDR3 totals 17 residues. Here the CDR3 reads CAISESVMVAGGYEQYF. The CDR3 DNA follows: TGTGCCATCAGTGAGTCGGTTATGGTAGCGGGAGGGTACGAGCAGTACTTC.

This clone showed up just once. J is TRBJ2-7 and V is TRBV13, with TRBD2 matching 13 bases. V lost 3 bases and J lost 4; bases outside the gene matches: 15. The CDR3 consists of 19 residues. Germline loops: CDR1 PRHDT, CDR2 FYEKMQ (reference sequence). In DNA form, the CDR3 reads TGTGCCAGCAGCTTTCTTAAGACCACTAGCGGGAGGGCCGGGTACGAGCAGTACTTC. It codes for CASSFLKTTSGRAGYEQYF.

The chain combines TRBV6-4 with TRBJ2-2; D remains unclear. Trimming removed 8 bases from V and 8 bases from J, with 15 bases in between. CDR1 is MRHNA, CDR2 SNTAGT, per germline. This CDR3 region has 13 residues. DNA of the CDR3: TGTGCCAGCGGGAACCCACCGGGTGGGGAGCTGTTTTTT. Translating gives CASGNPPGGELFF.

The gene calls are TRBV6-4 and TRBJ2-3, with D uncertain. Per the germline V gene, CDR1 is MRHNA and CDR2 is SNTAGT. The CDR3 is 14 amino acids. Trimming cost V 0 bases and J 4 bases, with 8 bases left between them. The CDR3 here is CASSDSQEADTQYF. The DNA of the CDR3 is TGTGCCAGCAGTGACTCCCAGGAAGCAGATACGCAGTATTTT.

The V gene is TRBV5-4, the J gene TRBJ2-5, with 7 bases identical to TRBD2. This CDR3 region has 17 residues. CDR1 and CDR2 (germline): SGHNT, YYREEE (reference sequence). Trimming at V came to 4 bases and at J to 6 bases, leaving 18 bases not matched to a gene. This chain's CDR3 is CASSTVPSGMRRKTQYF. The CDR3 DNA reads as TGTGCCAGCAGCACTGTCCCTAGCGGCATGAGGCGGAAGACCCAGTACTTC.

The chain is built from TRBV9 and TRBJ2-5; 8 nucleotides agree with TRBD2. The end of the DNA fits TRBJ2-7 better, so the J call may be wrong. Germline V CDR1 and CDR2: SGDLS, YYNGEE. The CDR3 sequence is 16 residues long. The CDR3 region has the DNA TGTGCCAGCAGCGTAGGTGGGACTAGTAATTTTTACGAGCAGTACTTC. Its translation: CASSVGGTSNFYEQYF.

CDR3 in DNA: TGTGCCAGCAGAAAGCTCGGGGAGAACATTCAGTACTTC. As protein: CASRKLGENIQYF. This chain connects TRBV21-1 to TRBJ2-4; the table assigns TRBD2, which was not confirmed against the DNA. TRBV21-1 is a listed pseudogene. The CDR3 spans 13 residues.

The genes are TRBV23-1 and TRBJ2-1; unclear D gene. TRBV23-1 carries the ORF label, with uncertain function. The CDR3 runs 14 residues. Trimming cost V 8 bases and J 4 bases, with 15 bases left between them. The CDR3 DNA sequence: TGCGCCAGCCGCCGGGCGGAGCCGTACAATGAGCAGTTCTTC. It encodes CASRRAEPYNEQFF.

Only one count was recorded for this clone. The rearrangement links TRBV15 to TRBJ2-7; the D gene is possibly TRBD1 (5 bases). The germline V gene has CDR1 LNHNV and CDR2 YYDKDF (reference sequence). V was shortened by 0 bases and J by 2 bases, with 8 bases between the two germline ends. This CDR3 region has 14 residues. The chain's CDR3 is CATSRDRAAYEQYF. CDR3 nucleotide sequence: TGTGCCACCAGCAGAGACAGGGCAGCCTACGAGCAGTACTTC. The full variable domain, rest sourced from reference TRBV15 and TRBJ2-7, is DAMVIQNPRYQVTQFGKPVTLSCSQTLNHNVMYWYQQKSSQAPKLLFHYYDKDFNNEADTPDNFQSRRPNTSFCFLDIRSPGLGDTAMYLCATSRDRAAYEQYFGPGTRLTVT.

This rearrangement joins TRBV9 to TRBJ2-7; 9 bases agree with TRBD2. V lost 4 bases, J lost 2 bases, and 13 bases stayed unmatched. The CDR3 runs 17 residues. CDR1 and CDR2 from the germline V gene are SGDLS and YYNGEE. The CDR3 sequence: CASSPQAGGRAPYEQYF. CDR3 nucleotides: TGTGCCAGCAGCCCACAGGCGGGCGGGAGGGCCCCCTACGAGCAGTACTTC.

This sequence joins TRBV7-2 and TRBJ1-4; D gene ambiguous. The length of the CDR3 is 14 residues. Trimming shortened V by 1 base and J by 7 bases, and 10 bases separated the two germline ends. From germline, CDR1 is SGHTA and CDR2 FQGNSA. Here the CDR3 reads CASSLGLLGEKLFF. The CDR3 nucleotides are TGTGCCAGCAGCTTAGGTCTACTTGGTGAAAAACTGTTTTTT.

V and J are TRBV9 and TRBJ2-2; a possible D gene is TRBD1 (5 bases). Germline CDR1 and CDR2: SGDLS and YYNGEE. Trimming removed 3 bases from V and 0 bases from J, with 12 bases in between. The CDR3 length is 16 residues. The CDR3 region has the DNA TGTGCCAGCAGCGCACAGGTTTTACCGAACACCGGGGAGCTGTTTTTT. It translates to CASSAQVLPNTGELFF.